This entry lists 28 T cell receptor beta chains sequenced from one sample in a study of T cell changes during pregnancy in multiple sclerosis. Here immunoSEQ multiplex PCR was the method, and the copy in TCRdb shows in-frame clones only, minus some. The sample lists roughly 31,000 clones, 85% to 95% occurring once. The material was CD4+ T cells from peripheral blood mononuclear cells, obtained in the first trimester of pregnancy. These receptors came from a female donor with multiple sclerosis, enrolled in a pregnancy study.

This chain uses TRBV5-5 with TRBJ1-2; 11 bases agree with TRBD1. The CDR3 runs 16 residues. V dropped 5 bases and J dropped 4; count of bases not matched to a gene: 10. Germline CDR1 is SGHKS and CDR2 is YYEKEE (reference sequence). The CDR3 bases are TGTGCCAGCAGTATAACCCGGACAGGGGGCGTCTATGGCTACACCTTC. The encoded protein is CASSITRTGGVYGYTF.

J is TRBJ2-3 and V is TRBV5-6; possible D gene TRBD2, 6 bases. CDR3 length equals 13 residues. Deletions cut 1 base from V and 5 bases from J, with 8 bases between. Germline V gene sequence: CDR1 SGHDT, CDR2 YYEEEE. CDR3 in DNA: TGTGCCAGCAGCTTGAGGCGGGGAGATACGCAGTATTTT. It specifies CASSLRRGDTQYF.

The chain employs TRBV6-5 and TRBJ1-5, with D possibly matching TRBD1 (5 bases). The V and J ends lost 6 bases and 3 bases respectively, with 6 bases between them. CDR3 length: 12 residues. The germline V gene encodes CDR1 MNHEY and CDR2 SVGAGI. CDR3 protein: CASRTVNQPQHF. The CDR3 nucleotides are TGTGCCAGCAGGACAGTCAATCAGCCCCAGCATTTT.

The chain joins TRBV5-1 to TRBJ2-5; D gene ambiguous. The CDR3 loop spans 13 amino acids. The V gene's germline CDR1 is SGHRS and CDR2 YFSETQ. Trimming stripped 0 bases from V and 5 bases from J, with 8 bases between. The CDR3 loop is CASSLGAGETQYF. In nucleotides, the CDR3 is TGCGCCAGCAGCTTGGGGGCAGGCGAGACCCAGTACTTC.

The J gene is TRBJ2-2, the V gene TRBV28; 7 nucleotides line up with TRBD1. CDR3 size: 17 residues. Germline V CDR1 and CDR2: MDHEN, SYDVKM. J was trimmed by 0 bases and V by 1 base; bases with no gene match: 5. DNA for the CDR3: TGTGCCAGCAGTTTATTACTACAGGGGACGAACACCGGGGAGCTGTTTTTT. This sequence encodes CASSLLLQGTNTGELFF. The whole variable domain, remainder taken from reference TRBV28 and TRBJ2-2, is DVKVTQSSRYLVKRTGEKVFLECVQDMDHENMFWYRQDPGLGLRLIYFSYDVKMKEKGDIPEGYSVSREKKERFSLILESASTNQTSMYLCASSLLLQGTNTGELFFGEGSRLTVL.

This chain links TRBV19 with TRBJ1-2, with 7 bases matching TRBD1. V lost 9 bases, J lost 7 bases, and 8 bases stayed unmatched. This CDR3 spans 12 amino acids. Germline V gene lookup returns CDR1 LNHDA and CDR2 SQIVND (reference sequence). CDR3 sequence: CASAGGSPGYTF. For the CDR3, the DNA is TGTGCCAGCGCAGGGGGGAGTCCTGGCTACACCTTC.

This rearrangement joins TRBV9 to TRBJ1-2; 10 bases align to TRBD1. The CDR3 spans 15 residues. The V gene's germline CDR1 is SGDLS and CDR2 YYNGEE. The trim removed 0 bases at V and 5 bases at J, leaving 4 bases unmatched. In nucleotides, the CDR3 is TGTGCCAGCAGCGTAGAAAGGGACAGGGGATATGGCTACACCTTC. Its protein is CASSVERDRGYGYTF.

This chain connects TRBV6-1 to TRBJ1-1; 7 bases match TRBD1. V shed 6 bases, J shed 1 base, and the junction held 8 bases outside the gene matches. Germline lookup yields CDR1 MNHNS and CDR2 SASEGT. The CDR3 is 15 residues long. In nucleotides, the CDR3 is TGTGCCAGCAGCCTGAGACAGGGTACGAACACTGAAGCTTTCTTT. This gives the protein CASSLRQGTNTEAFF.

The rearrangement joins TRBV7-2 to TRBJ1-1; perhaps TRBD1 as D (6 bases). CDR1 and CDR2 (germline): SGHTA, FQGNSA. This CDR3 region has 14 residues. V lost 4 bases and J 4 bases, leaving 13 bases between the germline ends. The CDR3 sequence is CASSSTGWGTEAFF. Here the CDR3 DNA reads TGTGCCAGCAGCTCGACAGGTTGGGGCACTGAAGCTTTCTTT.

This chain connects TRBV2 to TRBJ1-6, with D possibly being TRBD1 (5 bases). Trimming took off 8 bases at V and 7 bases at J, with 12 bases between the two ends. This CDR3 has 13 residues. The germline gives CDR1 SNHLY, CDR2 FYNNEI. CDR3 in DNA: TGTGCCAGCGGACGGGGGTCAAATTCACCCCTCCACTTT. This sequence encodes CASGRGSNSPLHF.

The chain carries TRBV11-2 and TRBJ2-7; a weak D match, TRBD1 (5 bases). Per germline, CDR1 SGHAT and CDR2 FQNNGV. The CDR3 has 13 residues. V lost 5 bases and J 2 bases, leaving 10 bases between the germline ends. In DNA, the CDR3 is TGTGCCAGCAGCCGCGACAGAACCTACGAGCAGTACTTC. Encoded protein: CASSRDRTYEQYF.

The chain recombines TRBV5-1 with TRBJ1-1; maybe TRBD1 (6 bases). Germline V gives CDR1 SGHRS, CDR2 YFSETQ. There are 18 residues in the CDR3. V lost 3 bases and J 6 bases, leaving 27 bases between the germline ends. CDR3 DNA sequence: TGCGCCAGCAGCTCCGGATCCAACAGGGCGGCGGGTTTCGCTGAAGCTTTCTTT. It encodes CASSSGSNRAAGFAEAFF.

The rearrangement joins TRBV4-3 to TRBJ1-4; D gene ambiguous. Between the trimmed V and J ends, which lost 2 bases and 0 bases, there was a span of 13 bases. This CDR3 comprises 17 residues. Germline CDR1 reads LGHNA; CDR2 reads YSLEER. CDR3 nucleotides: TGCGCCAGCAGCCAAAATACCCTACAGTCAACTAATGAAAAACTGTTTTTT. This translates into CASSQNTLQSTNEKLFF.

The rearrangement joins TRBV2 to TRBJ2-3; D gene unclear. The germline CDR1 and CDR2 sequences are SNHLY and FYNNEI. V dropped 4 bases and J dropped 8 bases, with 13 bases sitting between them. The CDR3 consists of 13 residues. The CDR3 loop reads CASSGATKSTQYF. The CDR3 DNA is TGTGCCAGCAGTGGGGCAACCAAATCTACGCAGTATTTT.

The gene calls are TRBV28 and TRBJ1-6; D is possibly TRBD1 (6 bases). Germline lookup yields CDR1 MDHEN and CDR2 SYDVKM. V was pared by 6 bases and J by 5 bases, with 8 bases between. CDR3 length: 13 residues. Written as DNA, the CDR3 is TGTGCCAGCAGCCAGGGGAATAATTCACCCCTCCACTTT. This codes for CASSQGNNSPLHF.

The chain carries TRBV6-6 and TRBJ2-5, with D possibly matching TRBD1 (7 bases). This CDR3 contains 13 residues. Germline lookup yields CDR1 MNHNY and CDR2 SVGAGI (reference sequence). The V gene lost 4 bases and the J gene lost 5 bases, with 11 bases spanning the gap. The CDR3 DNA sequence: TGTGCCAGCAGTTCGCCAGGGGGGGAGACCCAGTACTTC. Amino acid sequence: CASSSPGGETQYF.

V gene TRBV5-6 combines with J gene TRBJ1-5; perhaps TRBD1 as D (5 bases). CDR1 SGHDT and CDR2 YYEEEE come from the germline V gene. Trimming pared 0 bases from V and 7 bases from J, leaving 17 bases between. The CDR3 runs to 16 residues. This CDR3 is CASSLAGVGPGQPQHF. The CDR3 nucleotides are TGTGCCAGCAGCTTGGCCGGTGTGGGGCCCGGGCAGCCCCAGCATTTT.

CDR3 coding DNA: TGCGCCAGCAGCCAAGATAGGAGCGGAAACACCATATATTTT. Amino acids: CASSQDRSGNTIYF. The rearrangement uses TRBV4-3 and TRBJ1-3; D unclear. Trimming shortened V by 0 bases and J by 4 bases, and 7 bases separated the two germline ends. This CDR3 region has 14 residues. Germline CDR1 and CDR2: LGHNA and YSLEER.

This sequence joins TRBV19 and TRBJ1-5, with 8 bases that match TRBD1. CDR1 is LNHDA and CDR2 is SQIVND in the germline V gene (reference sequence). The CDR3 is 15 residues long. The V gene end was trimmed by 7 bases and the J gene end by 6 bases; junction bases not matched to a gene: 11. The CDR3, as DNA: TGTGCCAGTACCCTGGGGCAGGGGGCCGGTCAGCCCCAGCATTTT. Residues: CASTLGQGAGQPQHF.

The DNA for the CDR3 is TGTGCCAGCAGCGTTCCTAGCGGGGGAGGCGAGCAGTACTTC. This encodes CASSVPSGGGEQYF. The chain carries TRBV9 and TRBJ2-7; 10 bases map to TRBD2. V dropped 2 bases and J dropped 6; count of bases not matched to a gene: 5. The CDR3 has 14 residues. CDR1 and CDR2 from the germline V gene are SGDLS and YYNGEE.

This chain uses TRBV7-2 with TRBJ1-2, with D possibly TRBD1 on 5 matching bases. V was cut by 5 bases and J by 6 bases, with 19 bases left in between. Germline V gene data show CDR1 as SGHTA and CDR2 as FQGNSA. The CDR3 consists of 15 residues. The CDR3: CASSVLQGSIDGYTF. In DNA form, the CDR3 reads TGTGCCAGCAGCGTTCTTCAGGGATCGATAGATGGCTACACCTTC.

This clone was recorded once. It is unclear where the CDR3 begins or ends on the DNA, so no DNA is shown, and the CDR3 is as TCRdb lists it. The V call is TRBV5-1, the J call TRBJ2-3; the table's D call TRBD2 went unverified against the DNA. The CDR3 is 15 residues long, ends included. Germline V lookup: CDR1 SGHRS, CDR2 YFSETQ. The CDR3 sequence is CASTSGDGGTDTQYF.

The chain joins TRBV6-6 to TRBJ2-2, with TRBD1 matching over 8 bases. With V trimmed by 6 bases and J by 5 bases, 5 bases remained unmatched. The CDR3 length is 14 residues. Looked up from germline, CDR1 is MNHNY and CDR2 is SVGAGI (reference sequence). The CDR3: CASSSDRETGELFF. CDR3 DNA sequence: TGTGCCAGCAGCTCGGACAGGGAAACCGGGGAGCTGTTTTTT.

This chain connects TRBV6-1 to TRBJ2-3; TRBD2 matches at 10 bases. J gave up 2 bases and V 4 bases, and 3 bases lay outside the gene matches. Germline CDR1 reads MNHNS; CDR2 reads SASEGT. The CDR3 extends over 15 amino acids. CDR3 bases: TGTGCCAGCAGTGTCAGCGGGGGGGCCACAGATACGCAGTATTTT. Translation: CASSVSGGATDTQYF.

CDR3 sequence: CAWGRRGSTYGYTF. The CDR3 bases are TGTGCCTGGGGACGGCGGGGATCGACCTATGGCTACACCTTC. The chain has TRBV30 and TRBJ1-2, with D unresolved. V shed 5 bases and J shed 4 bases, with 17 bases lying between them. The CDR3 loop spans 14 amino acids. Germline V gene sequence: CDR1 GTSNPN, CDR2 SVGIG (reference sequence).

This sequence joins TRBV10-3 and TRBJ2-3; 10 bases align to TRBD1. The V segment lost 7 bases and the J segment 6 bases; nucleotides outside the gene matches: 7. CDR1 and CDR2 from the germline V gene are ENHRY and SYGVKD. The CDR3 sequence is 14 residues long. The CDR3 protein is CAINPGQGFDTQYF. In nucleotides, the CDR3 is TGTGCCATCAATCCGGGACAGGGGTTTGATACGCAGTATTTT.

V usage is TRBV18 and J usage is TRBJ1-1, with 9 nucleotides matching TRBD1. The CDR3 length is 15 residues. V trimming: 9 bases; J trimming: 0 bases; junction bases outside the gene matches: 8. CDR1 is KGHSH and CDR2 is LQKENI in the germline V gene. In nucleotides, the CDR3 is TGTGCCAGTCGAACAGGGGGCGCGGTGAACACTGAAGCTTTCTTT. Protein: CASRTGGAVNTEAFF. Based on the CDR3 plus reference TRBV18 and TRBJ1-1, the full variable domain is NAGVMQNPRHLVRRRGQEARLRCSPMKGHSHVYWYRQLPEEGLKFMVYLQKENIIDESGMPKERFSAEFPKEGPSILRIQQVVRGDSAAYFCASRTGGAVNTEAFFGQGTRLTVV.

The rearrangement uses TRBV5-1 and TRBJ1-1; tentatively, D is TRBD1 (6 bases). CDR3 length: 16 residues. The V end lost 4 bases, the J end lost 4 bases, and 20 bases lay between the germline ends. Germline-derived CDR1 and CDR2 are SGHRS and YFSETQ. The CDR3 protein is CASSARGARVPTEAFF. In nucleotides, the CDR3 is TGCGCCAGCAGCGCTCGGGGGGCCAGGGTCCCCACTGAAGCTTTCTTT.